These 9 T cell receptor beta chains came from one sample sequenced in a study of blood T cells in healthy people across ages. It was with a sample-barcoded 5' primer and a J-beta primer mix that a second PCR of about 6 to 12 cycles was run. Each CDR3 protein is one row after TCRdb ran MiXCR on the 5' RACE reads. The data contain over 500,000 distinct CDR3 sequences, 52% of them singletons. Sample: blood. These receptor sequences come from a woman of 80 years or more in good health.

This chain joins TRBV27 and TRBJ2-4; no reliable D call. The J call could be wrong; TRBJ2-7 is a better fit for the DNA end. CDR1 MNHEY and CDR2 SMNVEV come from the germline V gene (reference sequence). There are 13 residues in the CDR3. The CDR3 DNA follows: TGTGCCAGCAGTTTAAAGTATGGCTACGAGCAGTACTTC. Translating gives CASSLKYGYEQYF.

This clonotype has ten or more counts. The V gene is TRBV25-1, the J gene TRBJ2-1; possible D gene TRBD1, 6 bases. The germline V gene has CDR1 MGHDK and CDR2 SYGVNS. This CDR3 is built from 15 residues. V lost 1 base, J lost 4 bases, and 11 bases lay in between. The chain's CDR3 is CASSELGGVYNEQFF. For the CDR3, the DNA is TGTGCCAGCAGTGAATTAGGGGGTGTATACAATGAGCAGTTCTTC.

At least ten counts were recorded for this clonotype. The chain employs TRBV5-1 and TRBJ2-1; 13 positions match TRBD2. Germline lookup yields CDR1 SGHRS and CDR2 YFSETQ. The junction had 17 bases not matched to a gene; V was cut back by 1 base and J by 7 bases. The length of the CDR3 is 20 residues. The DNA for the CDR3 is TGCGCCAGCAGCTTGAATGGACTAGCGGGGGCCACCCTCTACAGTAATGAGCAGTTCTTC. Encoded protein: CASSLNGLAGATLYSNEQFF.

The V gene is TRBV5-1, the J gene TRBJ2-1, with 9 positions matching TRBD1. V lost 2 bases, J lost 2 bases, and 5 bases stayed unmatched. This CDR3 spans 16 amino acids. Germline CDR1 SGHRS, CDR2 YFSETQ. The CDR3 DNA reads TGCGCCAGCAGCTTCACCGGGACAGGGACCTACAATGAGCAGTTCTTC. It encodes CASSFTGTGTYNEQFF.

The rearrangement uses TRBV29-1 and TRBJ2-7; D unresolved. The CDR3 is made up of 13 amino acids. Trimming removed 1 base from V and 0 bases from J, with 7 bases in between. The V gene's germline CDR1 is SQVTM and CDR2 ANQGSEA. The CDR3 nucleotides read TGCAGCGTTGAAGTGGGTAGCTCCTACGAGCAGTACTTC. Its translation: CSVEVGSSYEQYF.

The genes are TRBV6-5 and TRBJ2-3, with 13 bases aligning to TRBD2. Per the germline V gene, CDR1 is MNHEY and CDR2 is SVGAGI. Germline trimming cut 6 bases from V and 8 bases from J; bases unmatched to any gene: 8. The CDR3 has 15 amino acids. CDR3 nucleotide sequence: TGTGCCAGCAGATCGACTAGCGGGGGGTTTAGTACGCAGTATTTT. Protein: CASRSTSGGFSTQYF.

There are many counts of this clonotype. The rearrangement links TRBV5-1 to TRBJ1-4; 8 bases line up with TRBD1. The CDR3 loop spans 14 amino acids. The V and J ends lost 5 bases and 5 bases, in that order; junction bases with no gene match: 5. The germline gives CDR1 SGHRS, CDR2 YFSETQ. Written as DNA, the CDR3 is TGCGCCAGCAGATCCGGGACAGGAAATGAAAAACTGTTTTTT. Its protein is CASRSGTGNEKLFF.

This chain joins TRBV6-5 and TRBJ2-5, with D perhaps TRBD1 or TRBD2 (5 bases each). The CDR3 sequence is 15 residues long. Trimming left V 4 bases short and J 5 bases short, with 17 bases between. In germline, CDR1 is MNHEY, CDR2 SVGAGI. CDR3: CASSFGRGPLETQYF. CDR3 sequence (DNA): TGTGCCAGCAGTTTCGGAAGGGGACCCTTGGAGACCCAGTACTTC.

CDR3 loop: CASSYRHHEQYF. The CDR3 nucleotides are TGTGCCAGCAGTTACAGGCACCACGAGCAGTACTTC. The chain carries TRBV12-3 or TRBV12-4 and TRBJ2-7; tentative D call: TRBD1 (5 bases). The CDR3 contains 12 residues. The V end lost 4 bases, the J end lost 5 bases, and 9 bases lay between the germline ends.